This T cell receptor (beta chain) was sequenced for a study of T cell repertoires in cytomegalovirus infection. TCRdb reanalysed the reads using MiXCR and keeps one entry per CDR3 protein. This sample has 350,000 to 400,000 distinct CDR3 sequences, with about 35% found just once. This clonotype turned up a few times. What it binds is unknown. Trimming took off 7 bases at V and 5 bases at J, with 14 bases between the two ends. This CDR3 comprises 13 residues. This TCR was sampled from a human donor in good health (CMV status not recorded). Some clones in this sample may be carry-over from other donors' samples. The chain has TRBV12-3 or TRBV12-4 and TRBJ1-2; D gene unclear. Sample: cultured PBMCs, taken from culture after CMV antigen stimulation. This CDR3 is CASILMSGYGYTF. CDR3 DNA sequence: TGTGCCAGCATACTTATGTCTGGGTATGGCTACACCTTC.